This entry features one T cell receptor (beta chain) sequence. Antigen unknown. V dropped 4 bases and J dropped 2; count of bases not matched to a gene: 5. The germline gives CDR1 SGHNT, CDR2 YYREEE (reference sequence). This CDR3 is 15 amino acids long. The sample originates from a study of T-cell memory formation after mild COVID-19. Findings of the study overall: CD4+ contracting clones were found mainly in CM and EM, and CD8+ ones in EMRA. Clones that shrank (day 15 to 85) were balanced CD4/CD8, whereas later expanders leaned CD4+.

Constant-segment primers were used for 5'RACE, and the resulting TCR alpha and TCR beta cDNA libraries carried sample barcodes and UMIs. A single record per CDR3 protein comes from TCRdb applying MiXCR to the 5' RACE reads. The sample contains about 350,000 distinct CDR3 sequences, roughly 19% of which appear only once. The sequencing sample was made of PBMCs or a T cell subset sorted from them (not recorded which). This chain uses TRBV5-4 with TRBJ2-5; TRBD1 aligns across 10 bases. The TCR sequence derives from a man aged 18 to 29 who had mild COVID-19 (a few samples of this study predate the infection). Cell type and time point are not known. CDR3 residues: CASSIGTGVQETQYF. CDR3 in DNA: TGTGCCAGCAGCATCGGGACAGGGGTACAAGAGACCCAGTACTTC. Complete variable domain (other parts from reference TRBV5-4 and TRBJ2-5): ETGVTQSPTHLIKTRGQQVTLRCSSQSGHNTVSWYQQALGQGPQFIFQYYREEENGRGNFPPRFSGLQFPNYSSELNVNALELDDSALYLCASSIGTGVQETQYFGPGTRLLVL.